This T cell receptor beta chain is from a study of cytomegalovirus exposure and HLA in healthy donors. Study-level results: When a later analysis was performed, an Asian-associated ancestry cluster reportedly had fewer N-insertions than the approximately 690-donor mean. The availability of immune exposure information extended only to CMV serostatus.

This clone was observed once. Its target is not known. V shed 1 base and J shed 9 bases, with 7 bases lying between them. This CDR3 spans 12 amino acids. Germline CDR1 and CDR2: SGHTA and FQGNSA. The PCR had 60 Vbeta and 13 Jbeta primers. The assay was immunoSEQ multiplex PCR, and TCRdb's table has in-frame clones only and misses some. The data hold around 140,000 clones, with over 65% observed a single time. The receptor comes from a middle-aged man in good health and CMV-seropositive. The gene calls are TRBV7-2 and TRBJ2-1; D remains unclear. Sequencing was performed on PBMCs. CDR3 region: CASSLVLSEQFF. CDR3 bases: TGTGCCAGCAGCTTAGTCCTGAGTGAGCAGTTCTTC. The whole variable domain, filled in from reference TRBV7-2 and TRBJ2-1, reads GAGVSQSPSNKVTEKGKDVELRCDPISGHTALYWYRQSLGQGLEFLIYFQGNSAPDKSGLPSDRFSAERTGGSVSTLTIQRTQQEDSAVYLCASSLVLSEQFFGPGTRLTVL.